Listed here is a single T cell receptor beta chain. The CDR3 is 14 amino acids. V was cut by 3 bases and J by 0 bases, with 8 bases left in between. Germline V CDR1 and CDR2: LNHDA, SQIVND (reference sequence). These data originate in a study of shared clonotypes between healthy human individuals. The authors ran the assay at deep level. Using immunoSEQ multiplex PCR, the repertoire was profiled, and TCRdb retains in-frame clones only, with some absent. There are 2 million to 2.5 million clones in the sample; roughly 95% occur only once, and around 1.1% lies in the top ten. Positive CCR7 selection of CD45RO-negative cells yielded the naive CD8 cells, and terminally differentiated effector memory CD45RA+ cells were excluded. Participating donors were healthy, HIV-negative adults free of recent acute infections or vaccinations.

The TCR originated in a man in his late teens or twenties in good health. This chain links TRBV19 with TRBJ1-1; D is unclear. What was sequenced was naive CD8+ T cells sorted from blood. The CDR3 reads CASSMAQMNTEAFF. The CDR3 DNA is TGTGCCAGTAGTATGGCCCAAATGAACACTGAAGCTTTCTTT.